The 8 T cell receptor beta chains below were found in one sample sequenced in a study of somatic mutations in cytotoxic T cells in rheumatoid arthritis (dated by TCRdb to the late 2010s). The protocol used for the library was the immunoSEQ multiplex PCR assay. TCRdb stores this immuneACCESS table with in-frame sequences only. Part of the clones is absent; in the studies checked, under half of the shortfall reflects unresolved V genes, and no reason is known for the rest. A total of roughly 15,000 clones appear in this sample, more than 65% of them only once. Clones ranked in the top ten supply 15% to 20% of the sample. The sequencing input was CD8+ T cells sorted from blood. These receptors were collected from an adult with rheumatoid arthritis.

In its sample, this clone was seen a few times. The J gene is TRBJ1-6, the V gene TRBV28; perhaps TRBD1 as D (6 bases). V was cut by 4 bases and J by 5 bases, with 18 bases left in between. There are 17 residues in the CDR3. Germline values: CDR1 MDHEN, CDR2 SYDVKM. CDR3 bases: TGTGCCAGCAGTTCAAGCCTGCCGGGACATAATAATTCACCCCTCCACTTT. Residues: CASSSSLPGHNNSPLHF.

This rearrangement joins TRBV7-2 to TRBJ2-1; D is uncertain. The CDR3 is made up of 12 amino acids. Germline CDR1 reads SGHTA; CDR2 reads FQGNSA. The V end was cut by 5 bases, the J end by 6 bases, with 8 bases between. The CDR3: CASSPGFNEQFF. In DNA form, the CDR3 reads TGTGCCAGCAGCCCCGGATTCAATGAGCAGTTCTTC.

The rearrangement joins TRBV5-6 to TRBJ1-5; no definite D call. Germline V gene data show CDR1 as SGHDT and CDR2 as YYEEEE. The CDR3 runs to 17 residues. Trimming took off 3 bases at V and 0 bases at J, with 16 bases between the two ends. CDR3 sequence: CASSSFFFHDSNQPQHF. The CDR3 nucleotides read TGTGCCAGCAGCTCCTTCTTCTTTCATGATAGCAATCAGCCCCAGCATTTT.

V usage is TRBV7-9 and J usage is TRBJ1-2; 8 bases match TRBD1. CDR1 and CDR2 (germline): SEHNR, FQNEAQ (reference sequence). The CDR3 is 15 residues long. J was trimmed by 6 bases and V by 5 bases; bases with no gene match: 11. CDR3: CASSPETGVEDGYTF. CDR3 in DNA: TGTGCCAGCAGCCCAGAGACAGGGGTAGAGGATGGCTACACCTTC.

This chain joins TRBV4-1 and TRBJ2-7, with 10 bases aligning to TRBD2. The CDR3 has 14 amino acids. Unmatched junction bases numbered 2, after V lost 4 bases and J lost 2 bases. In germline, CDR1 is MGHRA, CDR2 YSYEKL. The CDR3 nucleotides read TGCGCCAGCAGCCCCGGGACTAGCGCCTACGAGCAGTACTTC. Its translation is CASSPGTSAYEQYF.

The chain uses TRBV27 and TRBJ2-7; no definite D call. The CDR3 is 14 amino acids. Trimming cost V 8 bases and J 0 bases, with 14 bases left between them. Germline CDR1 MNHEY, CDR2 SMNVEV (reference sequence). CDR3 nucleotides: TGTGCCAGCCACCCGACCAGGTCCTCCTACGAGCAGTACTTC. Translated, it gives CASHPTRSSYEQYF.

The rearrangement joins TRBV19 to TRBJ1-6, with D unclear. This CDR3 region has 18 residues. V lost 5 bases to trimming and J lost 1 base, with 18 bases between them. Germline lookup yields CDR1 LNHDA and CDR2 SQIVND (reference sequence). CDR3 amino acids: CASSGYNKGESYNSPLHF. CDR3 DNA sequence: TGTGCCAGTAGTGGCTACAACAAGGGCGAGTCCTATAATTCACCCCTCCACTTT. The entire variable domain, with the rest obtained from reference TRBV19 and TRBJ1-6, is as follows: DGGITQSPKYLFRKEGQNVTLSCEQNLNHDAMYWYRQDPGQGLRLIYYSQIVNDFQKGDIAEGYSVSREKKESFPLTVTSAQKNPTAFYLCASSGYNKGESYNSPLHFGNGTRLTVT.

The genes are TRBV6-5 and TRBJ1-3; D gene uncertain. Per the germline V gene, CDR1 is MNHEY and CDR2 is SVGAGI. This CDR3 region has 15 residues. Trimming pared 6 bases from V and 1 base from J, leaving 13 bases between. CDR3: CASRDSSLSGNTIYF. The CDR3 DNA follows: TGTGCCAGCAGGGACTCGAGCCTTTCTGGAAACACCATATATTTT.